This T cell receptor (beta chain) was identified in a study of shared clonotypes between healthy human individuals. The germline V gene has CDR1 SGDLS and CDR2 YYNGEE. The CDR3 consists of 16 residues. With 3 bases removed from V and 7 bases from J, the gap between germline ends came to 20 bases. Here immunoSEQ multiplex PCR was the method, and the copy in TCRdb shows in-frame clones only, minus some. The table has a few million clones, about 90% seen once. Sequencing was done on a sample of naive CD4+ T cells from PBMCs. Subset given: CD45RA+ positively selected. The chain uses TRBV9 and TRBJ2-1; D call uncertain. This receptor was obtained from a man aged 18 to 29 in good health. Some clones in this sample may be carry-over from other donors' samples. In nucleotides, the CDR3 is TGTGCCAGCAGCGACGCGCGGTTGGGCCCGGGTAATGAGCAGTTCTTC. This translates into CASSDARLGPGNEQFF.